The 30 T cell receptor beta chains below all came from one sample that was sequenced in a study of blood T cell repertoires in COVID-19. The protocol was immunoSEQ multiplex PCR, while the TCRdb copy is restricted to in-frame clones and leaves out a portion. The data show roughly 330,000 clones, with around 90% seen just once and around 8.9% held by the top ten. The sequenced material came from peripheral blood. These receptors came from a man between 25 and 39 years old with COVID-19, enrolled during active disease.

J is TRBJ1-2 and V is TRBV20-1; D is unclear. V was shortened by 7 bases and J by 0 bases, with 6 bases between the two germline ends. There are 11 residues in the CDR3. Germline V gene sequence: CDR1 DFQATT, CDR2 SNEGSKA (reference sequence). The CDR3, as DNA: TGCAGTGGAGACACTAACTATGGCTACACCTTC. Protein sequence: CSGDTNYGYTF.

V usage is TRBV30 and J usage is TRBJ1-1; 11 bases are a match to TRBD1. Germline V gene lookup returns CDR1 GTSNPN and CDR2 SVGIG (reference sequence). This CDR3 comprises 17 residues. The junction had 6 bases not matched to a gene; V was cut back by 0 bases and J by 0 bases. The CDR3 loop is CAWSVWDRGIMNTEAFF. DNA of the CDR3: TGTGCCTGGAGTGTCTGGGACAGGGGGATTATGAACACTGAAGCTTTCTTT.

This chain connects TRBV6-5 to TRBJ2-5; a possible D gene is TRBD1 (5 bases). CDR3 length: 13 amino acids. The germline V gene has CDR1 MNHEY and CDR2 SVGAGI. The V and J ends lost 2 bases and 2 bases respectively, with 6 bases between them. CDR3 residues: CASSYAGQETQYF. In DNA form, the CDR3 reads TGTGCCAGCAGTTACGCAGGGCAAGAGACCCAGTACTTC.

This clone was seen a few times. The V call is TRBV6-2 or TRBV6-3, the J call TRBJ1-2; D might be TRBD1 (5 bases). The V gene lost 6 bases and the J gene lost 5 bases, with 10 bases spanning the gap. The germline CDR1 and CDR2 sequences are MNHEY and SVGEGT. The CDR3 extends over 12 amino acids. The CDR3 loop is CASSRQRYGYTF. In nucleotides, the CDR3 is TGTGCCAGCAGCAGACAGAGGTATGGCTACACCTTC.

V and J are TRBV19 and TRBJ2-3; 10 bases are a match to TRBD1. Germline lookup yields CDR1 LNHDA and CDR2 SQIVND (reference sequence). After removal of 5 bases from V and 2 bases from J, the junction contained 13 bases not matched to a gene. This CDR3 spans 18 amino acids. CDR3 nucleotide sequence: TGTGCCAGTAGTCCACGCCTTCCGGACAGGGGGTACACAGATACGCAGTATTTT. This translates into CASSPRLPDRGYTDTQYF.

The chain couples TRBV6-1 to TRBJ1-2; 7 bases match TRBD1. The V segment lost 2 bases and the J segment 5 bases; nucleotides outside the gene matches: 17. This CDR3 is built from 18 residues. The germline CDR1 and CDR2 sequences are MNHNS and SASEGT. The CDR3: CASSESLSRGQITYGYTF. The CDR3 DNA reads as TGTGCCAGCAGTGAAAGTCTGAGTAGGGGGCAGATTACTTATGGCTACACCTTC.

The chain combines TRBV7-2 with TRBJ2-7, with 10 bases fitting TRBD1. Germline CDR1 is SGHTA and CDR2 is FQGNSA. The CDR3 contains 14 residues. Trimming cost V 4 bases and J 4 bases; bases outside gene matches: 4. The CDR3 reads CASSSWGQGYEQYF. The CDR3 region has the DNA TGTGCCAGCAGCTCTTGGGGACAGGGGTACGAGCAGTACTTC.

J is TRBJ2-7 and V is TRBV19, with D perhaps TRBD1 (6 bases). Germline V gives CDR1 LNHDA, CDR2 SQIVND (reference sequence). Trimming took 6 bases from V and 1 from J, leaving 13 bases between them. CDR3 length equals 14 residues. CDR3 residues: CASSLTGRSYEQYF. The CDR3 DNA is TGTGCCAGTAGCTTGACAGGCCGTTCCTACGAGCAGTACTTC. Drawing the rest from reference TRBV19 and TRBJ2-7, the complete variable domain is DGGITQSPKYLFRKEGQNVTLSCEQNLNHDAMYWYRQDPGQGLRLIYYSQIVNDFQKGDIAEGYSVSREKKESFPLTVTSAQKNPTAFYLCASSLTGRSYEQYFGPGTRLTVT.

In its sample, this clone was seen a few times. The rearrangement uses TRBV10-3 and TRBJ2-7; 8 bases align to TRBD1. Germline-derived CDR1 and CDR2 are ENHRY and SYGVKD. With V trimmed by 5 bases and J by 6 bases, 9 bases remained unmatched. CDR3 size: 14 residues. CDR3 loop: CAISPGQVGREQYF. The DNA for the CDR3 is TGTGCCATCAGTCCGGGACAGGTAGGGCGCGAGCAGTACTTC.

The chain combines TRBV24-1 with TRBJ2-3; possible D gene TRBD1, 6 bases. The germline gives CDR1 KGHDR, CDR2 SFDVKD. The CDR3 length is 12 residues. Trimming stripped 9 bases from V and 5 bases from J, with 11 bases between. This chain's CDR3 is CATSLRGDTQYF. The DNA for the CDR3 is TGTGCCACCTCCCTCAGGGGAGATACGCAGTATTTT.

The CDR3 region is CASSVSGGAANEQFF. As DNA, the CDR3 is TGTGCCAGCAGCGTTAGCGGGGGGGCGGCAAATGAGCAGTTCTTC. The J gene is TRBJ2-1, the V gene TRBV2; 11 bases are a match to TRBD2. Germline loops: CDR1 SNHLY, CDR2 FYNNEI. J lost 7 bases, V lost 6 bases, and 8 bases had no gene match. The CDR3 is made up of 15 amino acids.

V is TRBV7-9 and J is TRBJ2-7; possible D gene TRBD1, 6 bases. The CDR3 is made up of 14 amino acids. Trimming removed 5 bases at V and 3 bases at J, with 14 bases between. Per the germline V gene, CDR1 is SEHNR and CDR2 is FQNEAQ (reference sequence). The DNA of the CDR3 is TGTGCCAGCAGCCATCCCGGGACACACTACGAGCAGTACTTC. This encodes CASSHPGTHYEQYF.

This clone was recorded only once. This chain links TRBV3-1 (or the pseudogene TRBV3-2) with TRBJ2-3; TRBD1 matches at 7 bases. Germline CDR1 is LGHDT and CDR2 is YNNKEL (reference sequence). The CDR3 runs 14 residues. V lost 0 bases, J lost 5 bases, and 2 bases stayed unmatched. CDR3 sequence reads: CASSQDPGGDTQYF. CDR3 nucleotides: TGTGCCAGCAGCCAAGATCCAGGGGGAGATACGCAGTATTTT.

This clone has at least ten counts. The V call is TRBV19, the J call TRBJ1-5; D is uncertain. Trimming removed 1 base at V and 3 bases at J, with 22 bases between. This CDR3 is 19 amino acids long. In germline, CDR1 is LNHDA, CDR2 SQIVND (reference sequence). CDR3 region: CASSIGWWLGFTNNQPQHF. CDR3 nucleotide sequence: TGTGCCAGTAGTATAGGATGGTGGTTGGGCTTTACAAACAATCAGCCCCAGCATTTT.

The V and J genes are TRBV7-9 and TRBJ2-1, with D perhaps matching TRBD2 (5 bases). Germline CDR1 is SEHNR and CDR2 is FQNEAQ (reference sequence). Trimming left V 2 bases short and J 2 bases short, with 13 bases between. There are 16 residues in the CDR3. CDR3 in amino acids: CASSLRLGVTYNEQFF. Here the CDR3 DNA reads TGTGCCAGCAGCTTACGTCTGGGAGTGACCTACAATGAGCAGTTCTTC.

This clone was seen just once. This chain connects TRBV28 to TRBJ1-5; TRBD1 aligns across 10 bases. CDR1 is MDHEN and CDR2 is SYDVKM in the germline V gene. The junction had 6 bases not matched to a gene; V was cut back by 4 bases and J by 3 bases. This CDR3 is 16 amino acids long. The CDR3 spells CASSSPGQGINQPQHF. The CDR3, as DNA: TGTGCCAGCAGTTCTCCGGGACAGGGGATCAATCAGCCCCAGCATTTT.

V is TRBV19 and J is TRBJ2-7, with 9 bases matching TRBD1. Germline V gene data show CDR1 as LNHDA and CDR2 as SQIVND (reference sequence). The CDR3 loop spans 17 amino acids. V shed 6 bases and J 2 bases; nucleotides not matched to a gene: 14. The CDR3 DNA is TGTGCCAGTAGATACGGACACAGGGGGCTTTCCCCCTACGAGCAGTACTTC. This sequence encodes CASRYGHRGLSPYEQYF.

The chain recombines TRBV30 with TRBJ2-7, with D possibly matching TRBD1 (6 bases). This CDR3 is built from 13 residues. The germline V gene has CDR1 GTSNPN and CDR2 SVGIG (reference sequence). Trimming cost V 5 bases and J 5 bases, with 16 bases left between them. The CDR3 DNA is TGTGCCTGGGGGTTTCTACAGGGCGACGAGCAGTACTTC. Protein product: CAWGFLQGDEQYF.

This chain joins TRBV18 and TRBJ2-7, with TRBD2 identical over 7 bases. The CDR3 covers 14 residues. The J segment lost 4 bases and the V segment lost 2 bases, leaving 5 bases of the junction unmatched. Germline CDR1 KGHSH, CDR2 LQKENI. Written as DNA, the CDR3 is TGTGCCAGCTCACCAACGGGAGGTCGATACGAGCAGTACTTC. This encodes CASSPTGGRYEQYF.

For the CDR3, the DNA is TGTGCCAGCAGTGCCGACTGGGGCCCGTACGAGCAGTACTTC. It yields the protein CASSADWGPYEQYF. V is TRBV6-2 or TRBV6-3 and J is TRBJ2-7, with a tentative D call TRBD1 (5 bases). Germline CDR1 reads MNHEY; CDR2 reads SVGEGT. The CDR3 runs 14 residues. Deletions cut 5 bases from V and 4 bases from J, with 15 bases between.

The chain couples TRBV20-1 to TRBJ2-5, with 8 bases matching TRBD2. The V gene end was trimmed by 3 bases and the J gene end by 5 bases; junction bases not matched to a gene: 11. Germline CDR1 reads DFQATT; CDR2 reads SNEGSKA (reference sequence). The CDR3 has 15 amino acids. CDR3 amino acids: CSASLGRGGHETQYF. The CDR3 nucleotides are TGCAGTGCTAGTTTAGGTCGCGGGGGGCACGAGACCCAGTACTTC.

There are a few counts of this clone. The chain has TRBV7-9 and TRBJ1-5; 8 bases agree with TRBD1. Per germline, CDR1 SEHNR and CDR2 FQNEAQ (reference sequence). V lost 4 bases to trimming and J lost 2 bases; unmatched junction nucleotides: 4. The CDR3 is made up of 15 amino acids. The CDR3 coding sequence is TGTGCCAGCAGCTCCTGGACAGGGCGCAATCAGCCCCAGCATTTT. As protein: CASSSWTGRNQPQHF.

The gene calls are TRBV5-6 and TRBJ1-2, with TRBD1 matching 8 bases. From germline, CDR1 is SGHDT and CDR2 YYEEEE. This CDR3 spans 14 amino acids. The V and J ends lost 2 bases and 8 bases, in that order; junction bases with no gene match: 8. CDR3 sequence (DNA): TGTGCCAGCAGCTTCCACCCCAGGGGGCCGGGCTACACCTTC. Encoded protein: CASSFHPRGPGYTF.

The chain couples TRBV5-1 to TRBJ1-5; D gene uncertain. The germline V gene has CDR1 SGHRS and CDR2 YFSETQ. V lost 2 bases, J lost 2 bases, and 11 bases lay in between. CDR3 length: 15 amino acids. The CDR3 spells CASSFGPPGNQPQHF. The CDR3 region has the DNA TGCGCCAGCAGCTTTGGTCCCCCGGGCAATCAGCCCCAGCATTTT. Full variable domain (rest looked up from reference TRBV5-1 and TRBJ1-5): KAGVTQTPRYLIKTRGQQVTLSCSPISGHRSVSWYQQTPGQGLQFLFEYFSETQRNKGNFPGRFSGRQFSNSRSEMNVSTLELGDSALYLCASSFGPPGNQPQHFGDGTRLSIL.

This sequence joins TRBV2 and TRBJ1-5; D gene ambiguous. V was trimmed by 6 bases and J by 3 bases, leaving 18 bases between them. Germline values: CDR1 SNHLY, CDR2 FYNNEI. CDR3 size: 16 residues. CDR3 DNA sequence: TGTGCCAGCAGCCCCCAGGCAGGAGGAATCAATCAGCCCCAGCATTTT. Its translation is CASSPQAGGINQPQHF.

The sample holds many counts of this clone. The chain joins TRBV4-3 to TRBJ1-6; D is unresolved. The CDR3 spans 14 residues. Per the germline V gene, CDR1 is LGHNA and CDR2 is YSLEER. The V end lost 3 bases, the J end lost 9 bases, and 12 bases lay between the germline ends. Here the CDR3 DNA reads TGCGCCAGCAGCCAGTCTAGTAGGAGTTCACCCCTCCACTTT. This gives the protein CASSQSSRSSPLHF.

CDR3 coding DNA: TGTGCCAGCAGTTACTCCTCAGGGCCCCCGGTAGAACTGTTTTTT. The encoded protein is CASSYSSGPPVELFF. The rearrangement links TRBV6-6 to TRBJ1-4, with D tentatively TRBD1 (5 bases). This CDR3 region has 15 residues. V was trimmed by 0 bases and J by 12 bases, leaving 17 bases between them. Germline-derived CDR1 and CDR2 are MNHNY and SVGAGI (reference sequence).

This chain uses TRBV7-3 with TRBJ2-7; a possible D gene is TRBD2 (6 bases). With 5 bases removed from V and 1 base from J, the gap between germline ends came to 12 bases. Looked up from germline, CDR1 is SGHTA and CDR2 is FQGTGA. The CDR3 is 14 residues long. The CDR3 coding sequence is TGTGCCAGCAGCCCCGGGGGTATTTCCTACGAGCAGTACTTC. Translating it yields CASSPGGISYEQYF.

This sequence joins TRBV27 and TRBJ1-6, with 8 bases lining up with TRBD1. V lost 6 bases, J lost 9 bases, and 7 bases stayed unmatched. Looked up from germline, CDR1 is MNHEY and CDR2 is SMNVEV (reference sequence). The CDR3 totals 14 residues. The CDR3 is CASRVDRGTSPLHF. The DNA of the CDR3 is TGTGCCAGCAGGGTCGACAGGGGAACTTCACCCCTCCACTTT.

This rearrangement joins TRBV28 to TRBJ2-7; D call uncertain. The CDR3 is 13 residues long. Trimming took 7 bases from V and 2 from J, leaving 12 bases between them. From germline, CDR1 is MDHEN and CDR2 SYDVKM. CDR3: CASTTTGAYEQYF. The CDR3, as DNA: TGTGCCAGCACCACTACGGGTGCCTACGAGCAGTACTTC.